These T cell receptor beta chains were read from a single sample in a study of shared T cell receptors in the human thymus. This table comes from immunoSEQ multiplex PCR, and its TCRdb copy is limited to in-frame clones, with some not included. This table holds about 710,000 clones, around 87% found once. A further study also used this sample, focusing on human thymus T cells.

Sequencing was done on a sample of thymocytes. These receptors were collected from a boy under two years old with a congenital heart defect. Both conserved end residues are part of each CDR3. A D gene is named only where the DNA matches it firmly. Clone size is stated in some rows and not others, as once, few, many or a class when expanded.

cdr3_aa	cdr3_nt	d_call	v_call	j_call	clone_size
CASSSRTSVFSNEQFF	TGTGCCAGCAGTTCCCGGACTAGCGTATTTTCAAATGAGCAGTTCTTC	TRBD2	TRBV6-5	TRBJ2-1	-
CAISESKQGAKNTEAFF	TGTGCCATCAGTGAGTCGAAACAGGGGGCGAAGAACACTGAAGCTTTCTTT	TRBD1	TRBV10-3	TRBJ1-1	-
CASSQSTEGDRGYEQYF	TGTGCCAGCAGCCAATCAACAGAGGGGGACAGGGGCTACGAGCAGTACTTC	TRBD1	TRBV14	TRBJ2-7	-
CASSNHRGLAGPEQYF	TGTGCCAGCAGCAACCACCGGGGGCTAGCGGGACCCGAGCAGTACTTC	TRBD2	TRBV5-8	TRBJ2-7	-
CASSLAEDFRETQYF	TGTGCCAGCAGCTTAGCCGAGGACTTCAGAGAGACCCAGTACTTC	-	TRBV7-9	TRBJ2-5	-
CASSLHLKQGVYGYTF	TGTGCCAGCAGTCTCCACCTAAAGCAGGGGGTCTATGGCTACACCTTC	TRBD1	TRBV28	TRBJ1-2	few
CASSTQPLPYEQYF	TGTGCCAGTAGTACCCAACCACTCCCCTACGAGCAGTACTTC	-	TRBV19	TRBJ2-7	-
CASSQDSRLAGLTDTQYF	TGCGCCAGCAGCCAAGACAGCCGCCTAGCGGGGCTCACAGATACGCAGTATTTT	TRBD2	TRBV4-1	TRBJ2-3	-
CASSLVGDKNIQYF	TGTGCCAGCAGCTTAGTGGGAGACAAAAACATTCAGTACTTC	-	TRBV7-2	TRBJ2-4	-
CATSRDEISNEKLFF	TGTGCCACCAGCAGAGATGAGATCTCTAATGAAAAACTGTTTTTT	-	TRBV15	TRBJ1-4	-
CASSNTGGFGYTF	TGTGCCAGCAGTAACACAGGGGGCTTTGGCTACACCTTC	TRBD1	TRBV6-1	TRBJ1-2	-
CASSLTGFGNEQFF	TGTGCCAGCAGCCTGACAGGGTTTGGGAATGAGCAGTTCTTC	TRBD1	TRBV7-6	TRBJ2-1	-
CASSLVGRTGLAGDYEQFF	TGTGCCAGCAGCTTAGTTGGCAGAACAGGACTAGCGGGAGATTATGAGCAGTTCTTC	TRBD2	TRBV7-6	TRBJ2-1	-
CASSERGNTGELFF	TGTGCCAGCAGTGAGCGGGGAAACACCGGGGAGCTGTTTTTT	-	TRBV2	TRBJ2-2	-
CASSQPPEDRSNEQFF	TGTGCCAGCAGCCAACCGCCTGAGGACAGATCCAATGAGCAGTTCTTC	-	TRBV16	TRBJ2-1	-
CASSQVVWPRKGDEQFF	TGCGCCAGCAGCCAAGTGGTATGGCCTAGGAAAGGGGATGAGCAGTTCTTC	-	TRBV4-3	TRBJ2-1	-
CASSQDPGIGLDGYTF	TGTGCCAGCAGCCAAGATCCAGGGATAGGGTTGGATGGCTACACCTTC	-	TRBV14	TRBJ1-2	-
CASSFPISTMTGGEDTEAFF	TGTGCCAGCAGTTTCCCCATCTCAACCATGACAGGGGGGGAGGACACTGAAGCTTTCTTT	TRBD1	TRBV28	TRBJ1-1	-
CASSLGGFDRAVEAFF	TGTGCCAGCAGTTTAGGGGGCTTCGACAGGGCGGTTGAAGCTTTCTTT	TRBD1	TRBV27	TRBJ1-1	-
CASSYKGGNYEQYF	TGTGCCAGCAGTTACAAAGGAGGGAACTACGAGCAGTACTTC	-	TRBV6-6	TRBJ2-7	-
CASSLVGQGANEQFF	TGTGCCAGCAGTTTGGTGGGACAGGGTGCAAATGAGCAGTTCTTC	TRBD1	TRBV27	TRBJ2-1	-
CAWTSGGWADTQYF	TGTGCCTGGACTAGCGGGGGCTGGGCAGATACGCAGTATTTT	TRBD2	TRBV30	TRBJ2-3	-
CAILPRRAGGPGELFF	TGTGCCATCTTACCAAGACGGGCGGGGGGGCCCGGGGAGCTGTTTTTT	TRBD2	TRBV6-4	TRBJ2-2	-
CSARTSGELFF	TGCAGTGCTAGAACCAGCGGGGAGCTGTTTTTT	-	TRBV20-1	TRBJ2-2	-
CASNPGNVHNEQFF	TGTGCCAGCAACCCGGGAAACGTGCACAATGAGCAGTTCTTC	-	TRBV5-4	TRBJ2-1	once
CASSYSGRFTDTQYF	TGTGCCAGCAGTTACTCGGGCAGGTTCACAGATACGCAGTATTTT	-	TRBV6-6	TRBJ2-3	-
CTSKGTSGGRVSYNEQFF	TGCACCAGCAAGGGGACTAGCGGGGGCCGAGTCTCCTACAATGAGCAGTTCTTC	-	TRBV1	TRBJ2-1	-
CASRTVNTEAFF	TGCGCCAGCAGGACAGTGAACACTGAAGCTTTCTTT	-	TRBV23-1	TRBJ1-1	-
CASSLYGGGADTQYF	TGTGCCAGCAGCTTATATGGGGGGGGCGCAGATACGCAGTATTTT	-	TRBV7-9	TRBJ2-3	-
CASSLSRLAVTIEQYF	TGTGCCAGCAGTTTATCAAGGCTAGCGGTTACAATCGAGCAGTACTTC	TRBD2	TRBV28	TRBJ2-7	few
CASSQDASGGRLREKLFF	TGCGCCAGCAGCCAAGACGCTTCGGGGGGAAGATTGCGTGAAAAACTGTTTTTT	-	TRBV4-3	TRBJ1-4	-
CASSQVVRERDRGKVNSPLHF	TGCGCCAGCAGCCAGGTCGTGCGCGAAAGGGACAGGGGAAAGGTAAATTCACCCCTCCACTTT	TRBD1	TRBV4-3	TRBJ1-6	-
CSVEERGNSTDTQYF	TGCAGCGTTGAAGAGAGAGGTAATAGCACAGATACGCAGTATTTT	-	TRBV29-1	TRBJ2-3	once
CASSGSGGNEQFF	TGTGCCAGCAGCGGTAGCGGGGGTAATGAGCAGTTCTTC	TRBD2	TRBV9	TRBJ2-1	-
CATSNGQYGGYTF	TGTGCCACCAGCAATGGACAGTACGGCGGCTACACCTTC	-	TRBV15	TRBJ1-2	-
CASRTGPWGGYTF	TGCGCCAGCAGAACCGGGCCTTGGGGCGGCTACACCTTC	-	TRBV4-3	TRBJ1-2	-
CASRNSGRAAPNTQYF	TGTGCCAGCAGAAACAGCGGGAGGGCCGCACCGAATACGCAGTATTTT	TRBD2	TRBV7-9	TRBJ2-3	-
CASSPQQGFARYEQYF	TGTGCCAGCAGCCCCCAACAGGGATTCGCCCGATACGAGCAGTACTTC	-	TRBV28	TRBJ2-7	-
CASSYGDLQETQYF	TGTGCCAGCAGTTACGGAGACTTGCAAGAGACCCAGTACTTC	-	TRBV6-6	TRBJ2-5	-
CASGERGTSSYEQYF	TGTGCCAGCGGGGAGCGGGGGACCAGCTCCTACGAGCAGTACTTC	TRBD2	TRBV2	TRBJ2-7	-
CASSPRSGSGTDTQYF	TGTGCCAGCAGTCCGCGAAGCGGGAGTGGCACAGATACGCAGTATTTT	TRBD2	TRBV27	TRBJ2-3	-
CATSRDMMWSGPGDTQYF	TGTGCCACCAGCAGAGATATGATGTGGAGCGGCCCCGGAGATACGCAGTATTTT	-	TRBV15	TRBJ2-3	-
CASSFTGVEGNTIYF	TGTGCCAGCAGCTTCACAGGGGTTGAAGGAAACACCATATATTTT	TRBD1	TRBV7-2	TRBJ1-3	-
CASSHGTGFPYYEQYF	TGTGCCAGCAGTCACGGTACAGGGTTCCCCTACTACGAGCAGTACTTC	-	TRBV28	TRBJ2-7	-
CASSQGWTGLTDTQYF	TGCGCCAGCAGCCAAGGGTGGACCGGACTGACAGATACGCAGTATTTT	-	TRBV4-1	TRBJ2-3	-
CASSLGARGGTGAEQYF	TGTGCCAGCAGCTTAGGTGCTCGGGGGGGCACTGGGGCCGAGCAGTACTTC	TRBD2	TRBV7-2	TRBJ2-7	-
CASSLTGELFF	TGTGCCAGCAGTCTCACCGGGGAGCTGTTTTTT	-	TRBV7-7	TRBJ2-2	few
CSVRLGAGLSYEQYF	TGCAGCGTTCGTCTGGGGGCAGGGCTTTCCTACGAGCAGTACTTC	-	TRBV29-1	TRBJ2-7	once
CAWSVQLVSNEQFF	TGTGCCTGGAGTGTTCAACTTGTCTCCAATGAGCAGTTCTTC	-	TRBV30	TRBJ2-1	-
CAWIRDRGSGGGANVLTF	TGTGCCTGGATTCGGGACAGGGGATCGGGTGGGGGGGCCAACGTCCTGACTTTC	TRBD1	TRBV30	TRBJ2-6	-
CASSRTLGNEQFF	TGTGCCAGCAGCCGGACATTGGGCAATGAGCAGTTCTTC	-	TRBV7-9	TRBJ2-1	-
CASSLGDSPLSYEQYF	TGTGCCAGCAGCTTAGGGGACAGCCCTCTCTCCTACGAGCAGTACTTC	TRBD1	TRBV7-2	TRBJ2-7	-
CASSPRWGGTGESSYEQYF	TGCGCCAGCAGCCCCCGATGGGGGGGAACCGGGGAGAGCTCCTACGAGCAGTACTTC	TRBD2	TRBV4-1	TRBJ2-7	-
CASSHRRDSGNTIYF	TGTGCCAGCAGCCACCGCAGGGACTCTGGAAACACCATATATTTT	-	TRBV14	TRBJ1-3	-
CASSFSGNTGELFF	TGTGCCAGCAGCTTCAGCGGGAACACCGGGGAGCTGTTTTTT	-	TRBV7-9	TRBJ2-2	-
CASSLNPRASGTYTDTQYF	TGTGCCAGCAGCTTAAACCCTCGAGCTAGCGGAACCTACACAGATACGCAGTATTTT	TRBD2	TRBV7-6	TRBJ2-3	once
CAISETGQGYEQYF	TGTGCCATCAGTGAGACGGGACAGGGATACGAGCAGTACTTC	TRBD1	TRBV10-3	TRBJ2-7	-
CASSPHQEVPYEKLFF	TGTGCCAGCAGTCCACATCAGGAAGTACCCTATGAAAAACTGTTTTTT	-	TRBV27	TRBJ1-4	-
CASSLLGTSTTGELFF	TGTGCCAGCAGTTTATTAGGGACTAGCACAACCGGGGAGCTGTTTTTT	TRBD2	TRBV28	TRBJ2-2	-
CSVGSGRGGSYEQYF	TGCAGCGTTGGGAGCGGGAGAGGGGGCTCGTACGAGCAGTACTTC	-	TRBV29-1	TRBJ2-7	-